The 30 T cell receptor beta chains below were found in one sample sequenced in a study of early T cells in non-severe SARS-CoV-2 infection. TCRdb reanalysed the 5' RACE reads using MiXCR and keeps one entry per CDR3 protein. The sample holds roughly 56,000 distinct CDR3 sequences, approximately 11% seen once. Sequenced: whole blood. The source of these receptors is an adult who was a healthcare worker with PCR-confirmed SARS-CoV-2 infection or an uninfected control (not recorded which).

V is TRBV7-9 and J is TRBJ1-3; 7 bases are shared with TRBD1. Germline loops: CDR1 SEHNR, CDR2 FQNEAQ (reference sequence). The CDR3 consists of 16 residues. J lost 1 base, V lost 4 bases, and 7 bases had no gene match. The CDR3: CASSSRLTGSGNTIYF. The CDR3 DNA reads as TGTGCCAGCAGCTCTCGATTGACAGGGTCTGGAAACACCATATATTTT.

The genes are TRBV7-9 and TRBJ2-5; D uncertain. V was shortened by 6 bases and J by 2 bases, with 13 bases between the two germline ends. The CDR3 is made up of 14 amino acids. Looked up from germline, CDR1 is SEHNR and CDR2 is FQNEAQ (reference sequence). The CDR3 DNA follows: TGTGCCAGCAGTCAAGGGCTAGGACAAGAGACCCAGTACTTC. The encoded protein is CASSQGLGQETQYF.

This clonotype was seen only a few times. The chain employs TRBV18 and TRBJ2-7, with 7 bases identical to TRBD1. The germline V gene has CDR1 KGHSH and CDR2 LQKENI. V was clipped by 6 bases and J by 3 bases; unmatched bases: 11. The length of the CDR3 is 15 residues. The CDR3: CASSPQPGQHYEQYF. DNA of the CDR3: TGTGCCAGCTCCCCCCAACCGGGACAGCACTACGAGCAGTACTTC.

The CDR3 protein is CATRKGARNTEAFF. In nucleotides, the CDR3 is TGTGCCACCAGGAAGGGGGCGCGGAACACTGAAGCTTTCTTT. V gene TRBV24-1 combines with J gene TRBJ1-1, with 7 bases that match TRBD1. The germline V gene has CDR1 KGHDR and CDR2 SFDVKD. This CDR3 spans 14 amino acids. The J segment lost 1 base and the V segment lost 7 bases, leaving 5 bases of the junction unmatched.

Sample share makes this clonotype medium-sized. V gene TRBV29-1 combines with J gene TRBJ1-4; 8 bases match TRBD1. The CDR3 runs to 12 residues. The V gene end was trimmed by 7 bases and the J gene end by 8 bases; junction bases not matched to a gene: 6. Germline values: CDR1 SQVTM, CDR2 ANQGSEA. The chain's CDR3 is CSGGQGREKLFF. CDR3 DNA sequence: TGCAGCGGAGGACAGGGACGGGAAAAACTGTTTTTT.

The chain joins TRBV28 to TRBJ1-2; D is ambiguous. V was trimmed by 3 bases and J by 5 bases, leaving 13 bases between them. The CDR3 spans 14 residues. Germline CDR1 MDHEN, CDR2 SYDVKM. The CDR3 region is CASSFILGAYGYTF. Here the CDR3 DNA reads TGTGCCAGCAGTTTTATTCTGGGCGCTTATGGCTACACCTTC.

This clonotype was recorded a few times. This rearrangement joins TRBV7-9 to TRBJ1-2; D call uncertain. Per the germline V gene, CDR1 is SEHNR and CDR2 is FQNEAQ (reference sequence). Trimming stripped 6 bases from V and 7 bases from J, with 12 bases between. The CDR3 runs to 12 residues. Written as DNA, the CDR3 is TGTGCCAGCAGTCCCGTCAGGCGTGGCTACACCTTC. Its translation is CASSPVRRGYTF.

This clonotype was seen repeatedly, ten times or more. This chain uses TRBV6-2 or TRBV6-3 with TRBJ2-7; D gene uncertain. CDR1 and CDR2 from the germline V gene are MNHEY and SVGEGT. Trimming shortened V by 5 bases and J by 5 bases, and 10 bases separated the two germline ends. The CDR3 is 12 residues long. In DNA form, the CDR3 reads TGTGCCAGCAGTACCCATTTTCACGAGCAGTACTTC. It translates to CASSTHFHEQYF.

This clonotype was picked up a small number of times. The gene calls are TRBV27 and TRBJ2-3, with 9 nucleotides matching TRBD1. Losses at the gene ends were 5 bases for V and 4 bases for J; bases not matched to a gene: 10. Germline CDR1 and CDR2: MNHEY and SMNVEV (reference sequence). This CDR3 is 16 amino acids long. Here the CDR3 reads CASSLATGGMSDTQYF. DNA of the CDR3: TGTGCCAGCAGTCTCGCGACAGGGGGGATGTCAGATACGCAGTATTTT.

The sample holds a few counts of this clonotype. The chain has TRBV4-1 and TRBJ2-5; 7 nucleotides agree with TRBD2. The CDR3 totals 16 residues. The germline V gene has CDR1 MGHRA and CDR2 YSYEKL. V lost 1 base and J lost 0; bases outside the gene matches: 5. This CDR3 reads CASSQGDSGYQETQYF. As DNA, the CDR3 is TGCGCCAGCAGCCAAGGCGATAGCGGGTACCAAGAGACCCAGTACTTC.

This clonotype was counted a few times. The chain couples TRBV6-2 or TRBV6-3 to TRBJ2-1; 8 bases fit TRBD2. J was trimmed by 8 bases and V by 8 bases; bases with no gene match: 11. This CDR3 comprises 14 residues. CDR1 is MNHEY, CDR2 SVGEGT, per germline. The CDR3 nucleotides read TGTGCCAGCCTAGCAGCGGGAGTCGGTTATGAGCAGTTCTTC. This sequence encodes CASLAAGVGYEQFF.

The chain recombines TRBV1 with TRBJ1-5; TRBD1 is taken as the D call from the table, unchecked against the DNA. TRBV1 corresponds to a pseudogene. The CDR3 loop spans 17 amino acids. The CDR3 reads CTSSQDEDSDSNQPQHF. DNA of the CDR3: TGCACCAGCAGCCAAGATGAGGACAGCGATAGCAATCAGCCCCAGCATTTT.

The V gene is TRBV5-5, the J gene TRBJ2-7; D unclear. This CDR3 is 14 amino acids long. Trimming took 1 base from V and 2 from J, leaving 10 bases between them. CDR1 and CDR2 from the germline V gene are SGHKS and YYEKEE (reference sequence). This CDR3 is CASSLPADTYEQYF. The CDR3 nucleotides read TGTGCCAGCAGCTTGCCGGCGGATACCTACGAGCAGTACTTC.

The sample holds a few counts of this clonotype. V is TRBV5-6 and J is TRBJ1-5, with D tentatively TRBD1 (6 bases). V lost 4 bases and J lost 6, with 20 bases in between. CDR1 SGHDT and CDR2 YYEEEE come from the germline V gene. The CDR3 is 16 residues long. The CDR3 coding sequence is TGTGCCAGCAGCCACTTTCTTGGGGGCGGTGGTCAGCCCCAGCATTTT. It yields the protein CASSHFLGGGGQPQHF.

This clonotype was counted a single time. Written as DNA, the CDR3 is TGTGCCAGCAGCTTGGAAATGATGGGGGGCTACACCTTC. Translating gives CASSLEMMGGYTF. This chain links TRBV5-6 with TRBJ1-2; no firm D call. Trimming took off 0 bases at V and 8 bases at J, with 11 bases between the two ends. This CDR3 spans 13 amino acids. Germline V gene lookup returns CDR1 SGHDT and CDR2 YYEEEE. The variable domain in full, with the rest retrieved from reference TRBV5-6 and TRBJ1-2, is DAGVTQSPTHLIKTRGQQVTLRCSPKSGHDTVSWYQQALGQGPQFIFQYYEEEERQRGNFPDRFSGHQFPNYSSELNVNALLLGDSALYLCASSLEMMGGYTFGSGTRLTVV.

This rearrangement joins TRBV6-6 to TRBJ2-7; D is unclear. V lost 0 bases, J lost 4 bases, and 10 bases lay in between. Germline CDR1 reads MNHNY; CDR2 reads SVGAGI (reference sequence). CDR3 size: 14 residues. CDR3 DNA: TGTGCCAGCAGTTACTCGAACCGGTATTACGAGCAGTACTTC. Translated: CASSYSNRYYEQYF.

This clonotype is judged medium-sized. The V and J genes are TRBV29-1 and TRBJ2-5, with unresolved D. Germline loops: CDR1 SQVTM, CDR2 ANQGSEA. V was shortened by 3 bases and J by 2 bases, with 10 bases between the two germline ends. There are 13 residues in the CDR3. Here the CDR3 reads CSVDKAAQETQYF. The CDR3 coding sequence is TGCAGCGTTGATAAGGCGGCACAAGAGACCCAGTACTTC.

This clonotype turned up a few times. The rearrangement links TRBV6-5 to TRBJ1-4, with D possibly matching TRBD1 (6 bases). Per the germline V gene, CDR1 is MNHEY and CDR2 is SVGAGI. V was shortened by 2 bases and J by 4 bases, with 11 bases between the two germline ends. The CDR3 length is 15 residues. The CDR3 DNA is TGTGCCAGCAGTTACCTACAGGGAGGTAATGAAAAACTGTTTTTT. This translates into CASSYLQGGNEKLFF.

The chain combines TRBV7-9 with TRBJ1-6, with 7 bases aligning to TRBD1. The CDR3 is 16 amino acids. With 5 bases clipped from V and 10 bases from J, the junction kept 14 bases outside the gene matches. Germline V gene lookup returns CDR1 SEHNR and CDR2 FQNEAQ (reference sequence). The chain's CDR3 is CASSPEAGPGGSPLHF. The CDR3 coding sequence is TGTGCCAGCAGCCCCGAGGCGGGGCCAGGGGGATCACCCCTCCACTTT.

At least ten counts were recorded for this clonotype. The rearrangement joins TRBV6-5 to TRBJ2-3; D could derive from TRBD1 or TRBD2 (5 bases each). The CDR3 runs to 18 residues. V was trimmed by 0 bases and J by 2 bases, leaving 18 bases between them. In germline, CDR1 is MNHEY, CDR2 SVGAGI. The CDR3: CASSYSYGGGAHTDTQYF. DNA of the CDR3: TGTGCCAGCAGTTACTCCTACGGAGGTGGGGCCCACACAGATACGCAGTATTTT.

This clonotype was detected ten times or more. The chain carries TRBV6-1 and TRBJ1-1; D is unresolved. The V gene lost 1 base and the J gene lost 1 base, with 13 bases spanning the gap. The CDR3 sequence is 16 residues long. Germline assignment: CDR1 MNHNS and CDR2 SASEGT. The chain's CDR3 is CASSEEASWTNTEAFF. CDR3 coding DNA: TGTGCCAGCAGTGAAGAAGCAAGTTGGACGAACACTGAAGCTTTCTTT.

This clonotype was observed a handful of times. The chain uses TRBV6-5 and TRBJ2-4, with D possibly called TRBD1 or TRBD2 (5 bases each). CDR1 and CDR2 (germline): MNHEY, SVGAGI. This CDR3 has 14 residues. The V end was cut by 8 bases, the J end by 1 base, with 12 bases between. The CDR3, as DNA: TGTGCCAGCCGAGGGGCGCGGGCCAAAAACATTCAGTACTTC. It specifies CASRGARAKNIQYF.

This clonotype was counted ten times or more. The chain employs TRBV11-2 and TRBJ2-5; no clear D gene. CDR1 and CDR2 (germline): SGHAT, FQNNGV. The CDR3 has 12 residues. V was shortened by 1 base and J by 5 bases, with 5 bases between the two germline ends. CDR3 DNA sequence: TGTGCCAGCAGCTTAGCCGGGGAGACCCAGTACTTC. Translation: CASSLAGETQYF.

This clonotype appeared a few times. This CDR3 is CASSSGTIGDTQYF. DNA of the CDR3: TGTGCCAGCAGCTCCGGGACGATAGGGGATACGCAGTATTTT. The J gene is TRBJ2-3, the V gene TRBV11-2; D may match TRBD1 or TRBD2 (5 bases each). The CDR3 runs to 14 residues. The V and J ends lost 4 bases and 6 bases respectively, with 14 bases between them. Germline assignment: CDR1 SGHAT and CDR2 FQNNGV.

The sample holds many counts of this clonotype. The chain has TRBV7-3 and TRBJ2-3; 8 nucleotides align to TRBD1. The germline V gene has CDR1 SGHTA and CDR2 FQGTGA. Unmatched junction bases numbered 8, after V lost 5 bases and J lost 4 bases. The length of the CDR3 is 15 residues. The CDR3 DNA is TGTGCCAGCAGCAGACAGGGGCGGAGGGCAGATACGCAGTATTTT. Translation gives CASSRQGRRADTQYF.

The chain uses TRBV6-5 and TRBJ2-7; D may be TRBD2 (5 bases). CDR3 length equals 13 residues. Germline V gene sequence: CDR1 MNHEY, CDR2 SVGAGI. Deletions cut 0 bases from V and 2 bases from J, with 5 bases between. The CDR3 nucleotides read TGTGCCAGCAGTTACTCCGGGACCTACGAGCAGTACTTC. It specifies CASSYSGTYEQYF.

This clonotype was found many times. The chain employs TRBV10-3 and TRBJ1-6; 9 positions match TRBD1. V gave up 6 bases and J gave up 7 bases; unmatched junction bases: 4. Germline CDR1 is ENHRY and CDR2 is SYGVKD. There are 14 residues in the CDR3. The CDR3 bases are TGTGCCATCAGGAGGACAGGGGACAATTCACCCCTCCACTTT. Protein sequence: CAIRRTGDNSPLHF.

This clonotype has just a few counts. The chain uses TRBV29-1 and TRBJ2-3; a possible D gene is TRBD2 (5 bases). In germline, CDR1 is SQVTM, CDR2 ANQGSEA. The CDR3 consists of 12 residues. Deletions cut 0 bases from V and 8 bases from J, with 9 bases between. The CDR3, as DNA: TGCAGCGTTGAAGACGGGGTTGTTACGCAGTATTTT. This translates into CSVEDGVVTQYF.

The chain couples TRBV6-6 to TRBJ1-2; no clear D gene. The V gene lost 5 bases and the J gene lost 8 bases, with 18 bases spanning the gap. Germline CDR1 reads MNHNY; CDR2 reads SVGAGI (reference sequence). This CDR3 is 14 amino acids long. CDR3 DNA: TGTGCCAGCAGTCAGACCGGTTCTAGTGGCGGCTACACCTTC. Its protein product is CASSQTGSSGGYTF.

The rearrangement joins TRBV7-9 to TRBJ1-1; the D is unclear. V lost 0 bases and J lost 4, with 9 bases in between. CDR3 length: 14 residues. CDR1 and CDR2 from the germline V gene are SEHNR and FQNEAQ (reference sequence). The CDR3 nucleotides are TGTGCCAGCAGCTTAGCTCTTGCAGGCACTGAAGCTTTCTTT. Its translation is CASSLALAGTEAFF.